This is a list of T cell receptor beta chains from one sample in a study of siplizumab effects on memory and regulatory T cells. The table came from immunoSEQ multiplex PCR; TCRdb's copy has only in-frame clones and leaves some out. This table has some 100,000 clones, roughly 94% appearing once. The sample comprised Tregs sorted from blood. The receptors were sampled from a human donor in good health. Both conserved end residues are part of each CDR3. D genes are given only for firm matches. Some rows have no size entry. The others give once, few or many, or a class for an expanded clone.

size: once
V: TRBV6-5
J: TRBJ2-7
D: TRBD2
CDR3: CASKKAREEDYEQYF
DNA: TGTGCCAGCAAAAAGGCGCGGGAGGAAGACTACGAGCAGTACTTC

size: NA
V: TRBV19
J: TRBJ1-5
D: NA
CDR3: CASSDLGVMGNQPQHF
DNA: TGTGCCAGTAGCGACTTGGGGGTTATGGGCAATCAGCCCCAGCATTTT

size: NA
V: TRBV28
J: TRBJ2-7
D: NA
CDR3: CASSWGLEQYF
DNA: TGTGCCAGCAGTTGGGGCTTGGAGCAGTACTTC

size: NA
V: TRBV6-1
J: TRBJ2-7
D: NA
CDR3: CASSEQGGFYEQYF
DNA: TGTGCCAGCAGTGAACAGGGAGGTTTCTACGAGCAGTACTTC

size: NA
V: TRBV6-1
J: TRBJ2-1
D: TRBD2
CDR3: CASREGEGFTFF
DNA: TGTGCCAGCAGAGAAGGGGAGGGCTTCACGTTCTTC

size: NA
V: TRBV6-6
J: TRBJ1-1
D: TRBD1
CDR3: CASSRGGNTEAFF
DNA: TGTGCCAGCAGCAGGGGGGGGAACACTGAAGCTTTCTTT

size: NA
V: TRBV28
J: TRBJ2-2
D: NA
CDR3: CASSFTNTGELFF
DNA: TGTGCCAGCAGTTTTACGAACACCGGGGAGCTGTTTTTT

size: few
V: TRBV7-9
J: TRBJ1-2
D: TRBD1
CDR3: CASRARGHGYGYTF
DNA: TGTGCCAGCAGGGCCAGGGGGCACGGCTATGGCTACACCTTC

size: NA
V: TRBV10-3
J: TRBJ2-7
D: TRBD1
CDR3: CAISLSGTGTYEQYF
DNA: TGTGCCATCAGCCTATCCGGGACAGGGACCTACGAGCAGTACTTC

size: NA
V: TRBV21-1
J: TRBJ2-3
D: NA
CDR3: CASSSWTSGTDTQYF
DNA: TGTGCCAGCAGCTCATGGACTAGCGGCACAGATACGCAGTATTTT

size: NA
V: TRBV18
J: TRBJ2-7
D: TRBD1
CDR3: CASSLRDRGYEQYF
DNA: TGTGCCAGCTCCCTCCGGGACAGGGGCTACGAGCAGTACTTC

size: NA
V: TRBV5-1
J: TRBJ2-3
D: NA
CDR3: CASSLPGPRTDTQYF
DNA: TGCGCCAGCAGCTTGCCCGGCCCTAGAACAGATACGCAGTATTTT

size: NA
V: TRBV7-6
J: TRBJ2-2
D: NA
CDR3: CASSLRSGANTGELFF
DNA: TGTGCCAGCAGCTTAAGGTCAGGGGCGAACACCGGGGAGCTGTTTTTT

size: NA
V: TRBV5-6
J: TRBJ2-5
D: NA
CDR3: CASSRGRAGETQYF
DNA: TGTGCCAGCAGCAGGGGGAGGGCCGGGGAGACCCAGTACTTC

size: NA
V: TRBV2
J: TRBJ1-3
D: NA
CDR3: CASSAPLGTTSGNTIYF
DNA: TGTGCCAGCAGTGCACCATTAGGGACCACCTCTGGAAACACCATATATTTT

size: NA
V: TRBV18
J: TRBJ2-3
D: NA
CDR3: CASSPGLVRTDTQYF
DNA: TGTGCCAGCTCACCAGGTCTCGTCCGTACAGATACGCAGTATTTT

size: NA
V: TRBV27
J: TRBJ2-7
D: NA
CDR3: CASSPLGSGRTDEQYF
DNA: TGTGCCAGCAGTCCCCTCGGATCGGGCAGGACCGACGAGCAGTACTTC

size: NA
V: TRBV6-4
J: TRBJ2-1
D: NA
CDR3: CASSPQPSAYNEQFF
DNA: TGTGCCAGCAGTCCCCAACCGAGCGCCTACAATGAGCAGTTCTTC

size: NA
V: TRBV7-2
J: TRBJ2-1
D: NA
CDR3: CASSQTGLRGNNEQFF
DNA: TGTGCCAGCAGCCAAACAGGATTGAGGGGGAACAATGAGCAGTTCTTC

size: NA
V: TRBV7-2
J: TRBJ2-7
D: NA
CDR3: CASSPAVTSSYEQYF
DNA: TGTGCCAGCAGCCCGGCTGTGACATCCTCCTACGAGCAGTACTTC

size: NA
V: TRBV5-1
J: TRBJ1-4
D: NA
CDR3: CASSSSLGPLNEKLFF
DNA: TGCGCCAGCAGCTCCTCTCTCGGGCCCTTAAATGAAAAACTGTTTTTT

size: NA
V: TRBV6-5
J: TRBJ1-5
D: TRBD1
CDR3: CASSRRGVDQPQHF
DNA: TGTGCCAGCAGTCGCAGGGGGGTCGATCAGCCCCAGCATTTT

size: once
V: TRBV18
J: TRBJ2-7
D: NA
CDR3: CASSPIPYEQYF
DNA: TGTGCCAGCTCACCAATACCCTACGAGCAGTACTTC

size: NA
V: TRBV5-1
J: TRBJ2-7
D: TRBD2
CDR3: CASSFGRGGYEQYF
DNA: TGCGCCAGCAGCTTTGGGCGGGGGGGCTACGAGCAGTACTTC

size: NA
V: TRBV6-1
J: TRBJ2-7
D: TRBD2
CDR3: CASSELAGVYEQYF
DNA: TGTGCCAGCAGTGAATTAGCGGGAGTTTACGAGCAGTACTTC

size: NA
V: TRBV6-5
J: TRBJ2-5
D: NA
CDR3: CASSPSPGQETQYF
DNA: TGTGCCAGCAGCCCAAGCCCCGGGCAAGAGACCCAGTACTTC

size: once
V: TRBV2
J: TRBJ2-2
D: TRBD1
CDR3: CASILGQPTGELFF
DNA: TGTGCCAGCATACTGGGACAGCCTACCGGGGAGCTGTTTTTT

size: NA
V: TRBV15
J: TRBJ1-1
D: NA
CDR3: CATSRVPGSAVTEAFF
DNA: TGTGCCACCAGCAGGGTCCCAGGGTCGGCGGTCACTGAAGCTTTCTTT

size: NA
V: TRBV18
J: TRBJ2-7
D: NA
CDR3: CASSPGQTYEQYF
DNA: TGTGCCAGCTCTCCCGGACAGACCTACGAGCAGTACTTC

size: NA
V: TRBV7-6
J: TRBJ2-7
D: TRBD2
CDR3: CASSSIPGGYEQYF
DNA: TGTGCCAGCAGCTCCATCCCGGGGGGCTACGAGCAGTACTTC

size: NA
V: TRBV14
J: TRBJ1-4
D: TRBD1
CDR3: CASSPQGGGNEKLFF
DNA: TGTGCCAGCAGCCCCCAGGGGGGCGGTAATGAAAAACTGTTTTTT

size: once
V: TRBV11-2
J: TRBJ2-5
D: TRBD2
CDR3: CASSSGLAGVPQETQYF
DNA: TGTGCCAGCAGCTCAGGACTAGCGGGAGTTCCCCAAGAGACCCAGTACTTC

size: once
V: TRBV5-1
J: TRBJ2-5
D: NA
CDR3: CASSLVLAQETQYF
DNA: TGCGCCAGCAGCTTGGTTCTAGCCCAAGAGACCCAGTACTTC

size: NA
V: TRBV7-3
J: TRBJ2-3
D: NA
CDR3: CASSFDGSSTDTQYF
DNA: TGTGCCAGCAGCTTTGACGGGAGCAGCACAGATACGCAGTATTTT

size: NA
V: TRBV10-3
J: TRBJ1-5
D: NA
CDR3: CAIRQALNQPQHF
DNA: TGTGCCATCAGGCAGGCCCTCAATCAGCCCCAGCATTTT

size: NA
V: TRBV6-6
J: TRBJ1-2
D: TRBD1
CDR3: CASSYSGTGGAGGYTF
DNA: TGTGCCAGCAGTTACTCCGGGACAGGGGGCGCAGGAGGCTACACCTTC

size: NA
V: TRBV2
J: TRBJ2-7
D: NA
CDR3: CASTRTTNYEQYF
DNA: TGTGCCTCCACCAGGACTACCAACTACGAGCAGTACTTC

size: NA
V: TRBV2
J: TRBJ1-2
D: NA
CDR3: CASSSQRGGRGYTF
DNA: TGTGCCAGCAGTTCGCAACGAGGGGGGAGAGGCTACACCTTC

size: NA
V: TRBV19
J: TRBJ1-5
D: NA
CDR3: CASSIDLGDQPQHF
DNA: TGTGCCAGTAGTATAGACCTCGGGGATCAGCCCCAGCATTTT

size: NA
V: TRBV30
J: TRBJ2-1
D: NA
CDR3: CAWSVPARVGQFF
DNA: TGTGCCTGGAGTGTACCGGCGCGGGTAGGGCAGTTCTTC

size: NA
V: TRBV7-2
J: TRBJ2-7
D: NA
CDR3: CASSLVPDAGEQYF
DNA: TGTGCCAGCAGCTTAGTTCCGGACGCGGGAGAGCAGTACTTC

size: NA
V: TRBV29-1
J: TRBJ1-1
D: TRBD1
CDR3: CSANRGDTEAFF
DNA: TGCAGCGCCAACAGGGGGGACACTGAAGCTTTCTTT

size: NA
V: TRBV6-5
J: TRBJ1-2
D: NA
CDR3: CASSFAGFVYGYTF
DNA: TGTGCCAGCAGTTTCGCAGGTTTCGTCTATGGCTACACCTTC

size: NA
V: TRBV7-9
J: TRBJ2-5
D: NA
CDR3: CASSLGGGNNKYF
DNA: TGTGCCAGCAGCTTAGGAGGTGGGAACAATAAGTACTTC

size: NA
V: TRBV18
J: TRBJ2-5
D: TRBD2
CDR3: CASSPTSSGTQYF
DNA: TGTGCCAGCTCGCCGACTAGCTCCGGGACCCAGTACTTC

size: NA
V: TRBV4-1
J: TRBJ1-2
D: NA
CDR3: CASSQDLNRGIDRYTF
DNA: TGCGCCAGCAGCCAAGACTTAAATAGGGGGATTGACCGCTACACCTTC

size: NA
V: TRBV28
J: TRBJ2-7
D: TRBD2
CDR3: CASSLPILAGRVGVSYEQYF
DNA: TGTGCCAGCAGTTTACCTATACTAGCGGGAAGGGTCGGTGTTTCCTACGAGCAGTACTTC

size: NA
V: TRBV29-1
J: TRBJ2-7
D: NA
CDR3: CSVEATYEQYF
DNA: TGCAGCGTGGAGGCGACCTACGAGCAGTACTTC

size: NA
V: TRBV5-1
J: TRBJ2-7
D: TRBD1
CDR3: CASSINPGQGMVEQYF
DNA: TGCGCCAGCAGCATCAACCCGGGACAGGGTATGGTCGAGCAGTACTTC

size: NA
V: TRBV5-1
J: TRBJ2-1
D: NA
CDR3: CASSWEALLRRTYNEQFF
DNA: TGCGCCAGCAGCTGGGAAGCCTTACTGAGGCGAACCTACAATGAGCAGTTCTTC

size: NA
V: TRBV5-1
J: TRBJ1-2
D: NA
CDR3: CASSLTGNNYGYTF
DNA: TGCGCCAGCAGCTTGACAGGGAATAACTATGGCTACACCTTC

size: NA
V: TRBV28
J: TRBJ2-3
D: NA
CDR3: CASSPWRTSTDTQYF
DNA: TGTGCCAGCAGCCCTTGGCGGACAAGCACAGATACGCAGTATTTT

size: NA
V: TRBV19
J: TRBJ2-7
D: NA
CDR3: CASSMQGSYEQYF
DNA: TGTGCCAGTAGTATGCAGGGCTCCTACGAGCAGTACTTC

size: NA
V: TRBV9
J: TRBJ2-5
D: TRBD1
CDR3: CASSVSWDSRKETQYF
DNA: TGTGCCAGCAGCGTATCATGGGACAGTCGTAAAGAGACCCAGTACTTC

size: NA
V: TRBV28
J: TRBJ2-7
D: NA
CDR3: CASRLNRATYEQYF
DNA: TGTGCCAGCAGGTTAAACAGGGCCACTTACGAGCAGTACTTC

size: NA
V: TRBV2
J: TRBJ2-7
D: TRBD2
CDR3: CASRETSGGFYEQYF
DNA: TGTGCCAGCAGAGAGACTAGCGGGGGGTTTTACGAGCAGTACTTC